Given below is one T cell receptor beta chain in context. Its antigen is currently not known. No quality values exist for individual bases; no much larger clone is one base distant. The source of the sample is a study of cytomegalovirus exposure and HLA in healthy donors (dated by TCRdb to 2016 to 2017). The study in broad terms: In an earlier analysis of roughly 590 of the donors, about 260 Gb of sequence data and about 110 million unique TCR beta sequences from some 170 million T cells were reported. Approximately 310 gigabases of sequencing data and approximately 80 million unique TCR sequences were included in an early release covering 500 to 750 HLA-typed donors. The genetic ancestry cluster associated with self-reported Caucasian donors included about four fifths of the approximately 410 genotyped donors. The study aimed to test whether signatures of past pathogen exposure could be identified by cataloging public T cell receptors. The study profiled the T cell repertoires of some 610 subjects by immunosequencing and related them to cytomegalovirus serostatus. A separate validation cohort of more than 100 different subjects was used in addition to the roughly 700-subject first cohort. To predict cytomegalovirus infection status, the study combined high-throughput TCR immunosequencing, statistical association of individual TCRs with disease status, and machine learning. In a later analysis, previously published TCR beta repertoires from several hundred donors were re-analyzed and high-resolution HLA genotyping was added so that TCR occurrence patterns could be studied. Rather than drawing on any new phenotypic data, the later analysis identified candidate immune exposures from TCR beta sequences and the way those sequences occurred across donors. An earlier analysis of approximately 580 of the donors used high-throughput TCR beta sequencing to judge whether each TCR beta V gene segment behaved as functional or pseudogenic. Alongside the repertoire data, information on donor age, sex, ethnicity and CMV serostatus was compiled. A later genetic analysis took genome-wide SNP genotypes for about 60% of the roughly 670 donors and used that subset as a discovery cohort. All discovery cohort repertoires had been generated using a single sequencing platform. Class I and class II HLA loci were covered by the typing at four-digit resolution. Typing coverage differed by locus: A, B, C, DRB1 and DQB1 were typed in roughly 629-630 donors, DQA1 in approximately 520, DPA1 in 600 to 610, and DPB1 in about 450. Because of strong linkage in the cohort, four to six DR-DQ haplotypes were treated as single units for association and clustering. Across around 400 genotyped donors of the cohort, an average of approximately 240,000 unique TCR beta nucleotide sequences per donor were sequenced, and 15% to 20% of those sequences were non-productive. What the work shows at the level of the full study, not this receptor alone: Some IMGT-functional V segments, including TRBV6-2 and TRBV6-3, could not be distinguished by the 87-base-pair reads and were therefore excluded. HLA typing was unavailable for some donors at each locus, so association tests used only the typed subset. About 17 rarely observed V segments, including chromosome 9 orphons, were excluded from the earlier analysis of 550 to 700 of the donors because counts were too low. While some public TCRs were present in many individuals, most TCR sequences turned up only very rarely across donors. In the study, around 150 TCR beta chains were listed as associated with cytomegalovirus. A further reported finding was that TCR beta sequences accurately predicted the HLA-A and HLA-B alleles for most subjects in the first cohort. Most CMV-associated TCR beta chains appeared to be HLA-restricted in a later analysis, and the HLA associations seemed to be driven largely by CMV exposure. In this cohort, only TCR beta chains were sequenced, and detectable features were limited by the absence of alpha or paired-chain data. In a later analysis, the rate of TCR association differed among HLA loci, with DRB1 alleles having the most associated TCRs and HLA-C alleles having the fewest. Linkage disequilibrium might explain the correlated functional status among segregating V segments, but an unknown experimental factor could not be ruled out. In vitro tests confirmed that a few of the cytomegalovirus-associated TCR beta chains recognize cytomegalovirus antigens. The classifier was reported to diagnose cytomegalovirus status with high specificity and sensitivity in both the original cohort and the validation cohort. The authors suggested that the approach could potentially be generalized to other disease states and immunological phenotypes. Several of the top co-occurrence clusters appeared to be linked to parvovirus B19, influenza, CMV and Epstein-Barr virus, according to a later analysis. In a later genetic analysis, a missense DCLRE1C variant was associated with V-gene and J-gene trimming of TCR beta chains, and the association was replicated in an independent cohort. CMV serostatus was the only immune exposure information available for the cohort. A later analysis found that HLA-associated TCR beta chains were more clonally expanded and had lower generation probabilities than equally common non-associated chains. Roughly uniform sequencing depth across donors was assumed in presence/absence analyses, although this assumption may not hold. According to a later genetic analysis, donors in an Asian-associated ancestry cluster had fewer N-insertions in productive TCRs than the roughly 700-donor mean. When HLA alleles, especially DR and DQ, strongly co-occurred, attributing TCR associations to individual alleles was difficult. In an earlier analysis of under 600 of the donors, most TCR beta V segments were observed in productive rearrangements about 90% or about 30% of the time, broadly matching IMGT annotations. A cluster of highly shared sequence variants was judged likely to represent a technical artifact of the sequencing pipeline. At a false discovery rate of 0.05, a later analysis linked 16,000 or so TCR beta sequences to specific HLA alleles.

Here V drops 7 bases and J drops 4 bases, and the junction holds 13 bases not matched to any gene. The CDR3 spans 16 residues, from the cysteine through the phenylalanine. Left in the record is the CDR3 DNA by itself, 48 bases read in frame from the first base. Looking up the germline V gene (reference sequence) yields CDR1 LNHDA and CDR2 SQIVND. Library prep was done by the immunoSEQ multiplex PCR assay. A mixture of 60 forward primers for TCR Vbeta segments and 13 reverse primers for TCR Jbeta segments was used in the multiplex PCR. The CDR3 region of rearranged TCR beta genes was amplified from genomic DNA by a multiplex PCR assay. The Illumina HiSeq System was used to sequence the amplified TCR beta libraries as 87-base-pair reads. From the authors' description of their analysis: In a later analysis, 70 million to 95 million unique TCR beta chains were counted across the 500 to 850 repertoires, and roughly 10 million of these chains were shared by at least two donors. Raw reads were error-corrected and collapsed into unique sequences by a nearest-neighbor algorithm in which closely related sequences were merged to remove PCR and sequencing errors. To assign V, D and J gene segments, CDR3 sequences were aligned to IMGT reference sequences. For a sequence to be retained, a match of at least six nucleotides to both a V gene segment and a J gene segment was required. A rearrangement counted as productive if the CDR3 had no stop codons and remained in frame with V and J, and every other rearrangement counted as non-productive. Following IMGT convention, CDR3 was defined as the stretch from the second conserved V-encoded cysteine up to the conserved J-encoded phenylalanine. The earlier analysis of fewer than 750 of the donors excluded sequences that lacked an unambiguous match to a single V gene segment. An earlier analysis of several hundred of the donors called V segments functional above 56.7% productive rearrangements and segregating when the between-donor standard deviation exceeded 5%. A statistical classification framework was built for diagnosing cytomegalovirus status from the catalog of TCR beta chain sequences. V and J gene assignment, in a later analysis, came from comparing TCR nucleotide sequences with IMGT/GENE-DB human TR gene sequences. Using the TCRdist pipeline, a later analysis assigned CDR3 sequences along with most-parsimonious VDJ recombination scenarios. In a later analysis, each TCR beta chain was defined by its CDR3 amino acid sequence together with its V-gene family, and reads without a unique V-gene family were excluded. To address suspected cross-contamination and a sequencing artifact, a later analysis removed a few hundred highly shared, low-generation-probability nucleotide sequences. In a later analysis, a clonal expansion index for each public chain was calculated from normalized within-repertoire ranks of inferred template counts. Generation probabilities in a later analysis came from a VDJ recombination model fitted to out-of-frame rearrangements, and those results were checked against IGoR. Hypergeometric tests were used in a later analysis to score TCR-TCR, TCR-HLA and TCR-CMV co-occurrence, with a repertoire-size bias correction applied to the TCR pairs. False discovery rates were estimated in a later analysis by permuting HLA or CMV assignments 20 times. In a later analysis, co-occurring TCRs were grouped using DBSCAN, with TCRdist sequence similarity added in when clustering inside HLA-allele-positive subsets. Repertoires with fewer than 30,000 or more than 120,000 public chains, plus five repertoires with anomalous nucleotide sharing, were excluded from co-occurrence clustering. As stored in TCRdb, this immuneACCESS dataset retains in-frame rearrangements with V and J assigned. A fraction of the clones does not appear; measured against another copy, unresolved V genes explain less than half of the discrepancy, and the remainder lacks a known reason. That table furnishes V, J and clone size, whereas the DNA furnished D and trimming. The sample records about 210,000 clones, 60% to 80% of which are singletons. The biggest ten clones account for 1.5% to 2% of the sample.

The cohort consisted of 666 healthy bone marrow donors. Cohort members were all nominally healthy when sampled, although unrecorded immune exposures were likely present. The donor tested CMV seronegative, placing the donor among the 350 to 400 seronegative members of the cohort. A peripheral blood sample was collected from each donor, and TCR beta sequencing was performed on peripheral blood mononuclear cells. Genomic DNA extraction from the blood cell samples was performed with the Qiagen DNeasy Blood Extraction Kit. The receptor's source is a male donor in good health and CMV-seronegative. The specimen was PBMCs. The chain employs TRBV19 and TRBJ2-5, with 9 middle bases fitting TRBD1. The CDR3 protein is CASTVGYRGLRETQYF. The nucleotide sequence reads TGTGCCAGTACGGTTGGGTACAGGGGGCTTCGAGAGACCCAGTACTTC.